Listed below are T cell receptor beta chains from one sample, sequenced in a study of T cell responses to AZD1222 COVID-19 vaccine. Data came from immunoSEQ multiplex PCR; TCRdb stores just in-frame clones and leaves some out. The table includes some 170,000 clones, around nine tenths detected once. Sequenced material: peripheral blood, taken on day 0 of AZD1222 vaccination. These receptors came from an adult in good health. Each CDR3 is given with its conserved first and last residue. D genes are given only for firm matches. Expanded clones get a size class; other rows say once, few or many, or leave the size out.

len: 14; v_gene: TRBV2; d_gene: .; abundance: .; j_gene: TRBJ1-2; CDR3aa: CASSEALGVDGYTF; CDR3nt: TGTGCCAGCAGTGAAGCCCTGGGGGTGGATGGCTACACCTTC
len: 14; v_gene: TRBV2; d_gene: .; abundance: .; j_gene: TRBJ2-5; CDR3aa: CASIRGQRGETQYF; CDR3nt: TGTGCCAGCATCAGGGGCCAGCGGGGAGAGACCCAGTACTTC
len: 16; v_gene: TRBV2; d_gene: .; abundance: .; j_gene: TRBJ1-4; CDR3aa: CASSEWVDGPLGKLFF; CDR3nt: TGTGCCAGCAGTGAGTGGGTGGACGGACCCTTGGGAAAACTGTTTTTT
len: 15; v_gene: TRBV4-2; d_gene: .; abundance: few; j_gene: TRBJ1-6; CDR3aa: CASKRQSSYNSPLHF; CDR3nt: TGTGCCAGCAAGAGACAGTCCTCCTATAATTCACCCCTCCACTTT
len: 13; v_gene: TRBV19; d_gene: TRBD1; abundance: few; j_gene: TRBJ1-2; CDR3aa: CASRLTGTYGYTF; CDR3nt: TGTGCCAGTAGGCTGACAGGGACCTATGGCTACACCTTC
len: 14; v_gene: TRBV6-5; d_gene: .; abundance: .; j_gene: TRBJ1-4; CDR3aa: CASSPAGGDEKLFF; CDR3nt: TGTGCCAGCAGCCCGGCGGGGGGGGACGAAAAACTGTTTTTT
len: 15; v_gene: TRBV4-3; d_gene: .; abundance: .; j_gene: TRBJ1-1; CDR3aa: CASSQDGTVNTEAFF; CDR3nt: TGCGCCAGCAGCCAAGATGGGACGGTGAACACTGAAGCTTTCTTT
len: 16; v_gene: TRBV13; d_gene: .; abundance: few; j_gene: TRBJ2-7; CDR3aa: CASSFGIASPSYEQYF; CDR3nt: TGTGCCAGCAGCTTCGGTATAGCGTCCCCCTCCTACGAGCAGTACTTC
len: 16; v_gene: TRBV28; d_gene: .; abundance: .; j_gene: TRBJ1-2; CDR3aa: CASSSPRGPGGYGYTF; CDR3nt: TGTGCCAGCAGTTCGCCGAGAGGGCCGGGGGGCTATGGCTACACCTTC
len: 13; v_gene: TRBV5-1; d_gene: .; abundance: .; j_gene: TRBJ1-1; CDR3aa: CASSLAGASIAFF; CDR3nt: TGCGCCAGCAGCTTGGCAGGGGCGAGTATAGCTTTCTTT
len: 14; v_gene: TRBV28; d_gene: TRBD2; abundance: .; j_gene: TRBJ2-1; CDR3aa: CASVISGSRDEQFF; CDR3nt: TGTGCCAGTGTAATTAGCGGGAGTCGGGATGAGCAGTTCTTC
len: 14; v_gene: TRBV28; d_gene: .; abundance: .; j_gene: TRBJ1-2; CDR3aa: CASSLRGAPYGYTF; CDR3nt: TGTGCCAGCAGTTTAAGGGGGGCGCCCTATGGCTACACCTTC
len: 13; v_gene: TRBV7-3; d_gene: TRBD1; abundance: .; j_gene: TRBJ1-2; CDR3aa: CASSFRGLNGYTF; CDR3nt: TGTGCCAGCAGCTTCAGGGGGCTTAACGGCTACACCTTC
len: 15; v_gene: TRBV30; d_gene: TRBD2; abundance: .; j_gene: TRBJ2-5; CDR3aa: CAWSNPGGGKETQYF; CDR3nt: TGTGCCTGGAGTAATCCGGGCGGGGGGAAAGAGACCCAGTACTTC
len: 15; v_gene: TRBV2; d_gene: .; abundance: .; j_gene: TRBJ2-2; CDR3aa: CASTERGRFTGELFF; CDR3nt: TGTGCCAGCACCGAAAGGGGACGTTTCACCGGGGAGCTGTTTTTT
len: 16; v_gene: TRBV6-6; d_gene: TRBD2; abundance: .; j_gene: TRBJ2-3; CDR3aa: CASSYGTSGMADTQYF; CDR3nt: TGTGCCAGCAGTTACGGGACCAGCGGGATGGCAGATACGCAGTATTTT
len: 11; v_gene: TRBV20-1; d_gene: .; abundance: .; j_gene: TRBJ2-7; CDR3aa: CSTTSGDEQYF; CDR3nt: TGCAGTACCACATCGGGGGACGAGCAGTACTTC
len: 14; v_gene: TRBV4-2; d_gene: .; abundance: .; j_gene: TRBJ1-5; CDR3aa: CASSQDRVNQPQHF; CDR3nt: TGTGCCAGCAGCCAAGACAGGGTAAATCAGCCCCAGCATTTT
len: 17; v_gene: TRBV7-2; d_gene: TRBD2; abundance: .; j_gene: TRBJ2-6; CDR3aa: CASSPRTSVLGANVLTF; CDR3nt: TGTGCCAGCAGCCCCCGGACTAGTGTGCTTGGGGCCAACGTCCTGACTTTC
len: 16; v_gene: TRBV5-1; d_gene: TRBD1; abundance: .; j_gene: TRBJ2-5; CDR3aa: CASSLGDRLTGETQYF; CDR3nt: TGCGCCAGCAGCCTTGGGGACAGGCTAACCGGGGAGACCCAGTACTTC
len: 17; v_gene: TRBV2; d_gene: .; abundance: .; j_gene: TRBJ1-4; CDR3aa: CASSERGLGTYNEKLFF; CDR3nt: TGTGCCAGCAGTGAACGCGGTTTGGGAACTTATAATGAAAAACTGTTTTTT
len: 12; v_gene: TRBV11-2; d_gene: .; abundance: .; j_gene: TRBJ2-1; CDR3aa: CASSLDRREQFF; CDR3nt: TGTGCCAGCAGCTTAGATCGAAGGGAGCAGTTCTTC
len: 15; v_gene: TRBV5-1; d_gene: .; abundance: .; j_gene: TRBJ2-5; CDR3aa: CASSFPGLQGETQYF; CDR3nt: TGCGCCAGCAGCTTTCCCGGGCTCCAGGGGGAGACCCAGTACTTC
len: 13; v_gene: TRBV15; d_gene: .; abundance: few; j_gene: TRBJ1-1; CDR3aa: CATSGDMNTEAFF; CDR3nt: TGTGCCACCAGCGGGGACATGAACACTGAAGCTTTCTTT
len: 15; v_gene: TRBV5-1; d_gene: .; abundance: .; j_gene: TRBJ1-2; CDR3aa: CASSLLQGSAVGYTF; CDR3nt: TGCGCCAGCAGCTTGCTCCAGGGGTCCGCCGTGGGCTACACCTTC
len: 16; v_gene: TRBV5-5; d_gene: TRBD1; abundance: .; j_gene: TRBJ1-6; CDR3aa: CASSLVPGQPNSPLHF; CDR3nt: TGTGCCAGCAGCTTGGTACCGGGACAGCCTAATTCACCCCTCCACTTT
len: 13; v_gene: TRBV18; d_gene: TRBD1; abundance: .; j_gene: TRBJ1-2; CDR3aa: CASSPGQGFGYTF; CDR3nt: TGTGCCAGCTCACCGGGACAGGGTTTTGGCTACACCTTC
len: 15; v_gene: TRBV28; d_gene: .; abundance: once; j_gene: TRBJ2-1; CDR3aa: CASSLRRGTYNEQFF; CDR3nt: TGTGCCAGCAGTTTGAGAAGGGGAACCTACAATGAGCAGTTCTTC